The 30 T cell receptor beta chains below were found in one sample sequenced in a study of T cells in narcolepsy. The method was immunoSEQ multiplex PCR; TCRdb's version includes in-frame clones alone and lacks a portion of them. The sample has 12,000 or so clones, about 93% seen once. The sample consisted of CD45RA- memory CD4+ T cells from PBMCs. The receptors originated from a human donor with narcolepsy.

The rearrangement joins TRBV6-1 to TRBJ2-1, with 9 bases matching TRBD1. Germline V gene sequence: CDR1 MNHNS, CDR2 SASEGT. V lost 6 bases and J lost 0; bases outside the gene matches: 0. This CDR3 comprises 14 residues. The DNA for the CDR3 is TGTGCCAGCAGGACAGGGGGCTCCTACAATGAGCAGTTCTTC. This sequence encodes CASRTGGSYNEQFF.

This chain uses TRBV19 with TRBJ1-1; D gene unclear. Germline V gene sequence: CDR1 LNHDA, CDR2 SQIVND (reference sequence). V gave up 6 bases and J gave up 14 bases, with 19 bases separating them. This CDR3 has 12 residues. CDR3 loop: CASSPNPVPRFF. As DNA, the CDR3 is TGTGCCAGTAGCCCAAACCCCGTACCCCGGTTCTTT.

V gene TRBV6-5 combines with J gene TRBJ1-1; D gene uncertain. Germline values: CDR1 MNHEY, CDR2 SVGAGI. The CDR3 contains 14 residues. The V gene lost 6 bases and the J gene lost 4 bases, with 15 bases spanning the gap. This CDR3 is CASRAIIARTEAFF. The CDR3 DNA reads TGTGCCAGCAGAGCAATTATCGCGCGCACTGAAGCTTTCTTT.

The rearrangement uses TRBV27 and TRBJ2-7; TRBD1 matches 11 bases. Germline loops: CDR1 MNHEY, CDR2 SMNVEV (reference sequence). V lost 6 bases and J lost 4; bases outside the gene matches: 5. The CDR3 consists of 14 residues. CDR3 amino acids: CASSRTGGIYEQYF. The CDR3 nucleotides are TGTGCCAGCAGCCGGACAGGGGGCATTTACGAGCAGTACTTC.

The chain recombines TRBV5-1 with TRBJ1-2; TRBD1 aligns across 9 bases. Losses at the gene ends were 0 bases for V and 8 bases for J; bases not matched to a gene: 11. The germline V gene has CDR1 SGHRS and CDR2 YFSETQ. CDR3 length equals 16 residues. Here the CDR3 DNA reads TGCGCCAGCAGCTTGGATGCCGCCGACAGGGGGTACGGCTACACCTTC. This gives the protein CASSLDAADRGYGYTF.

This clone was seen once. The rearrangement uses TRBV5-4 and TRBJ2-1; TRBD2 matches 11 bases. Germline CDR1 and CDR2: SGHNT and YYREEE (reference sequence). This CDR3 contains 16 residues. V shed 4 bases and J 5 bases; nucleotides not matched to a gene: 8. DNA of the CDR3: TGTGCCAGCAGCAGGACACTAGCGGGAGTCAACAATGAGCAGTTCTTC. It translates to CASSRTLAGVNNEQFF.

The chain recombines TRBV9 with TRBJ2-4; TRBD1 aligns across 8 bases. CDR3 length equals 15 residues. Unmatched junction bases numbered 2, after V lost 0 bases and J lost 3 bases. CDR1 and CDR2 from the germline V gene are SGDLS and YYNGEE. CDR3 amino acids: CASSVETGVKNIQYF. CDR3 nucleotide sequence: TGTGCCAGCAGCGTAGAGACAGGGGTCAAAAACATTCAGTACTTC.

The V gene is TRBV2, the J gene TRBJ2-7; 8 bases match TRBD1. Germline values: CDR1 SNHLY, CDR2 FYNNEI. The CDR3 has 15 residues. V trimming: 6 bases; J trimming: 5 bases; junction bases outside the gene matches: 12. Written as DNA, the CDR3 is TGTGCCAGCAGCTTCGGACAGGGTGGATGGGACGAGCAGTACTTC. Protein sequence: CASSFGQGGWDEQYF.

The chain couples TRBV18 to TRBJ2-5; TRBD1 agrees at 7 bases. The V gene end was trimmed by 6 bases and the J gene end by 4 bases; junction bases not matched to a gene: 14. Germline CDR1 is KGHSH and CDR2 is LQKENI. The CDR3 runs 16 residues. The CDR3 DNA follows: TGTGCCAGCTCTCCAATTCGACAGGGCTTAGGAGAGACCCAGTACTTC. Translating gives CASSPIRQGLGETQYF.

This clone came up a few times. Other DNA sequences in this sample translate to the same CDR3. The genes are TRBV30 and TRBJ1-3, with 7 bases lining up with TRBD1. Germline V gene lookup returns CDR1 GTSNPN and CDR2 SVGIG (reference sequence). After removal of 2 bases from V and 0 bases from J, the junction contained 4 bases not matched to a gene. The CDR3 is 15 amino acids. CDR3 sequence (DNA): TGTGCCTGGAGTCGGGACAGTGGCTCTGGAAACACCATATATTTT. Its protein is CAWSRDSGSGNTIYF.

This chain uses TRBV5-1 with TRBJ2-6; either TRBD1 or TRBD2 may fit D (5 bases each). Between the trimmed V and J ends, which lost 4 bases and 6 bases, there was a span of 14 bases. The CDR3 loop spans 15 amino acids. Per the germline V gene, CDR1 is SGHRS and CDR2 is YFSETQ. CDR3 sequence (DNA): TGCGCCAGCAGCCTAGGGACCGGACCGGCCAACGTCCTGACTTTC. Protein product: CASSLGTGPANVLTF.

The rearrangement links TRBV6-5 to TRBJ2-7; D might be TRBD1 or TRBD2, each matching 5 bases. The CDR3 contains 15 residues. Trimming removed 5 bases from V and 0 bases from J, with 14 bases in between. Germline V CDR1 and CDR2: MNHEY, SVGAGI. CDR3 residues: CASSRAGTSSYEQYF. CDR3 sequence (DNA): TGTGCCAGCAGTAGGGCCGGGACGAGCTCCTACGAGCAGTACTTC.

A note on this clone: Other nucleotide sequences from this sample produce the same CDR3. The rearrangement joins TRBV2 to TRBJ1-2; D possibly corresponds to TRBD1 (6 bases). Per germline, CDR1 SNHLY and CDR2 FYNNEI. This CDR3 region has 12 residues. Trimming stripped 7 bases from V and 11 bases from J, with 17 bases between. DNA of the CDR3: TGTGCCAGCACCAGGGGTGGAATTGGTTACACCTTC. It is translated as CASTRGGIGYTF.

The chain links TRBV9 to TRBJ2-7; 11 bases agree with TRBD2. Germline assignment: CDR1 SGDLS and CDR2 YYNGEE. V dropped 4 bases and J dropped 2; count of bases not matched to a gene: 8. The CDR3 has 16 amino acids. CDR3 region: CASSPRGLAETYEQYF. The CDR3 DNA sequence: TGTGCCAGCAGCCCCCGGGGACTAGCGGAGACCTACGAGCAGTACTTC.

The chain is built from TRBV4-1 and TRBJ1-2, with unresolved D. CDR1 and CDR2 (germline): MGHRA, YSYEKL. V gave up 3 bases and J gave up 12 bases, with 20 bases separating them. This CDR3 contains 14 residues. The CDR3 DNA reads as TGCGCCAGCAGCCAGGAGAGGTCGACATCCGCCCACACCTTC. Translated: CASSQERSTSAHTF.

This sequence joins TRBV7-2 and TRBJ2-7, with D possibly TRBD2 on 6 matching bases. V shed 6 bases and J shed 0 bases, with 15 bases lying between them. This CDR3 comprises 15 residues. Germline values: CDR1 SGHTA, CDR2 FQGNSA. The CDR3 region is CASRSSGYSSYEQYF. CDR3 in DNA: TGTGCCAGCAGATCCAGCGGGTATAGCTCCTACGAGCAGTACTTC.

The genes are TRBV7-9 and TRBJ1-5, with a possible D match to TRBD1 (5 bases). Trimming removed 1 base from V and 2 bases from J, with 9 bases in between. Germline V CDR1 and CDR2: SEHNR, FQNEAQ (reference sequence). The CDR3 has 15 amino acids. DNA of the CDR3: TGTGCCAGCAGCTTAGGGGGAGGGGGCAATCAGCCCCAGCATTTT. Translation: CASSLGGGGNQPQHF. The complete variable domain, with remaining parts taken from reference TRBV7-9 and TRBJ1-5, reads DTGVSQNPRHKITKRGQNVTFRCDPISEHNRLYWYRQTLGQGPEFLTYFQNEAQLEKSRLLSDRFSAERPKGSFSTLEIQRTEQGDSAMYLCASSLGGGGNQPQHFGDGTRLSIL.

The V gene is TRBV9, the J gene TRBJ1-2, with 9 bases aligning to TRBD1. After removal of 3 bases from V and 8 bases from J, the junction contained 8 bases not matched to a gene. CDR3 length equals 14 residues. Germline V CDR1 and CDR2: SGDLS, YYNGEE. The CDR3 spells CASSGAGTGNGYTF. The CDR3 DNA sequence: TGTGCCAGCAGCGGAGCCGGGACAGGGAACGGCTACACCTTC.

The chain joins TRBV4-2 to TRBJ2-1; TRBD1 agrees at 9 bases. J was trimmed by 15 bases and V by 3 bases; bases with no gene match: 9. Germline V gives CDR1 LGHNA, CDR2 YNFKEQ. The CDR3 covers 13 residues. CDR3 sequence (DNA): TGTGCCAGCAGCCAGGCAACCGGGACAGGGCTGTTCTTC. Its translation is CASSQATGTGLFF.

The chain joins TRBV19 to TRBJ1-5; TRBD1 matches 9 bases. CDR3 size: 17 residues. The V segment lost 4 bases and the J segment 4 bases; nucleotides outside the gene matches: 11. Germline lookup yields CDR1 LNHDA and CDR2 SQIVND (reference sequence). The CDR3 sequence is CASSNPGGTGFNQPQHF. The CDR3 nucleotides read TGTGCCAGTAGTAACCCCGGCGGGACAGGGTTTAATCAGCCCCAGCATTTT.

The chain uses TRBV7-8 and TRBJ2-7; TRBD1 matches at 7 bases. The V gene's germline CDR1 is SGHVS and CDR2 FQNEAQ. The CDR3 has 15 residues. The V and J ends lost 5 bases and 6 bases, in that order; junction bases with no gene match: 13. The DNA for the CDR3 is TGTGCCAGCAGCACCCGACAGGGCGGGCGATCCGAGCAGTACTTC. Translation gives CASSTRQGGRSEQYF. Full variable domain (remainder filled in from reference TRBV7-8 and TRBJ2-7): GAGVSQSPRYKVAKRGQDVALRCDPISGHVSLFWYQQALGQGPEFLTYFQNEAQLDKSGLPSDRFFAERPEGSVSTLKIQRTQQEDSAVYLCASSTRQGGRSEQYFGPGTRLTVT.

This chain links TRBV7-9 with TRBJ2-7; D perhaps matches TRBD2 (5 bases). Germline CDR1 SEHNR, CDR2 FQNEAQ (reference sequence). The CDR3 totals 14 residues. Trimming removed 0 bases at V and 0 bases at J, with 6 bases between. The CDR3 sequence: CASSLAAASYEQYF. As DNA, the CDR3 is TGTGCCAGCAGCTTAGCAGCGGCCTCCTACGAGCAGTACTTC.

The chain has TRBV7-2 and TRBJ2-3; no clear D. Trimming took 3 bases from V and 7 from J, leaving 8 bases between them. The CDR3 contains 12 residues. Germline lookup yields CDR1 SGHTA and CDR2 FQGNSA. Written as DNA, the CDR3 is TGTGCCAGCAGCTTGGGCTCTCATACGCAGTATTTT. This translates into CASSLGSHTQYF.

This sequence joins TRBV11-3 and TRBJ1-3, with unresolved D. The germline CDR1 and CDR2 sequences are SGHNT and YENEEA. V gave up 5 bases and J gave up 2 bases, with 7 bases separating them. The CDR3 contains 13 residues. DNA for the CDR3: TGTGCCAGCAGCAGGGAGGCTGGAAACACCATATATTTT. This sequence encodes CASSREAGNTIYF.

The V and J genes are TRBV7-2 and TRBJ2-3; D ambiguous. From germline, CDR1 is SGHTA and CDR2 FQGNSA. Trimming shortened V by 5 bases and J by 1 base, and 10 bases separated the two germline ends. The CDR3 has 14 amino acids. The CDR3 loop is CASSQSLGTDTQYF. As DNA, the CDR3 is TGTGCCAGCAGCCAGAGTCTGGGCACAGATACGCAGTATTTT.

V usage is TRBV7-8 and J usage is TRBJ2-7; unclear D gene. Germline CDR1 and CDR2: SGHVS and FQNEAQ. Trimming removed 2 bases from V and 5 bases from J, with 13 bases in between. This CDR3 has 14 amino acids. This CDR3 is CASSLFEASNEQYF. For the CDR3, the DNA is TGTGCCAGCAGCTTATTCGAGGCTTCGAACGAGCAGTACTTC.

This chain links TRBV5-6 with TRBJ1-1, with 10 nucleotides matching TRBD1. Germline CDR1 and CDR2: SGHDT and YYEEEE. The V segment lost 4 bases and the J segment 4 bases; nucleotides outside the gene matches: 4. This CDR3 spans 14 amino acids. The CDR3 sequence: CASSRGQGLTEAFF. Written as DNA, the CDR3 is TGTGCCAGCAGCCGGGGACAGGGGCTCACTGAAGCTTTCTTT.

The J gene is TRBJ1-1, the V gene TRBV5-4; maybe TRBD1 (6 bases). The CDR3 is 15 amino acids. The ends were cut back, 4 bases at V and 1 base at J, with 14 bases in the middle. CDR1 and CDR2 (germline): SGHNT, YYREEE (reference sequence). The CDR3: CASSPGGQGNTEAFF. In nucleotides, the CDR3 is TGTGCCAGCAGCCCGGGGGGGCAGGGGAACACTGAAGCTTTCTTT.

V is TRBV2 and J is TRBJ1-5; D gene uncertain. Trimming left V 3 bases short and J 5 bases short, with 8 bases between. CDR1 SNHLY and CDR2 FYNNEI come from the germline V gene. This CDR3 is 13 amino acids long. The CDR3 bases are TGTGCCAGCAGTGACCCCCCAGATCAGCCCCAGCATTTT. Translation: CASSDPPDQPQHF. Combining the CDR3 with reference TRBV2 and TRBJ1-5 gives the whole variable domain EPEVTQTPSHQVTQMGQEVILRCVPISNHLYFYWYRQILGQKVEFLVSFYNNEISEKSEIFDDQFSVERPDGSNFTLKIRSTKLEDSAMYFCASSDPPDQPQHFGDGTRLSIL.

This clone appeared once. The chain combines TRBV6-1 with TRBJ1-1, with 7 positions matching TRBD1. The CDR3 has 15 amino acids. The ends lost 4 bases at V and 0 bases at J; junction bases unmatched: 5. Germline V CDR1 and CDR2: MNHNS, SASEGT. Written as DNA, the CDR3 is TGTGCCAGCAGTGGACAGGGCAGTATGAACACTGAAGCTTTCTTT. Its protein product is CASSGQGSMNTEAFF.